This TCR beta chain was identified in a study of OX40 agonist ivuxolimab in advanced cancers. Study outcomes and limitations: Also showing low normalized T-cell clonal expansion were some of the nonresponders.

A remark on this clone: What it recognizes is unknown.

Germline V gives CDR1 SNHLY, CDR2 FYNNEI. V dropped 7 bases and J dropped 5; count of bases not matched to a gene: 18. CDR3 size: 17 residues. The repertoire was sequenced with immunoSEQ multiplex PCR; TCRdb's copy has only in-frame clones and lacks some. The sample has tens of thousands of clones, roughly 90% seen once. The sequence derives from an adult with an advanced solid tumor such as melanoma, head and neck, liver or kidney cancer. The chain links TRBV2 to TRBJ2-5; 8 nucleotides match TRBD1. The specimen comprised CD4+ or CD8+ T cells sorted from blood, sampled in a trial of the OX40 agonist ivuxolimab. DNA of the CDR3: TGTGCCAGCACCCGTTCGGTGGGCAGGGGGCGCTTGGAGACCCAGTACTTC. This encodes CASTRSVGRGRLETQYF.